This T cell receptor (beta chain) was found in a study of T cells in Graves' hyperthyroidism and ophthalmopathy. TCR beta CDR3 regions were amplified from RNA transcripts. An initial round of RT-PCR targeting the TCR CDR3 relied on the HTBI primer set. MiXCR, run by TCRdb on the multiplex PCR reads, gives a single entry per CDR3 protein. The top ten hold over 15% of the sample, which has about 570,000 distinct CDR3 sequences, just over 45% seen once. Exclusion of patients followed from uncontrolled infection, other autoimmune disease, pregnancy or lactation. To note about this clonotype: Antigen unknown.

J lost 9 bases, V lost 6 bases, and 12 bases had no gene match. The CDR3 length is 13 residues. Germline lookup yields CDR1 DFQATT and CDR2 SNEGSKA (reference sequence). Points from the study as a whole: Most thyroid clonotypes that were expanded above 0.001 also turned up in blood. Model output signaled ophthalmopathy a median roughly 6.5 months ahead of onset. From stable hyperthyroidism, ophthalmopathy was separated by a 13 V-J model.

The TCR sequence derives from an adult woman with Graves' disease, either hyperthyroidism or ophthalmopathy (not recorded which). This chain links TRBV20-1 with TRBJ2-5, with 8 bases identical to TRBD2. Sample: peripheral blood or thyroid tissue (not recorded which). The CDR3 sequence is CSARGGGNQPQYF. The CDR3 bases are TGCAGTGCCCGGGGGGGAGGCAATCAGCCCCAGTACTTC.